These 13 T cell receptor beta chains were sequenced from one sample in a study of T cells in Graves' hyperthyroidism and ophthalmopathy. Amplified regions were TCR beta CDR3 sequences from RNA transcripts. HTBI primers were used for first-round RT-PCR of the TCR CDR3. TCRdb re-analysed the multiplex PCR reads in MiXCR, keeping a single row per CDR3 protein. The sample consists of about 760,000 distinct CDR3 sequences, 30% to 40% of them appearing once. Sequenced material: blood. The source of these receptors is a woman aged 40 to 50 with Graves' hyperthyroidism.

This clonotype was seen only once. A read error may be the cause here, since a much bigger clone is one base away. This chain connects TRBV20-1 to TRBJ1-1; tentative D call: TRBD1 (5 bases). The CDR3 has 15 amino acids. V lost 0 bases and J 6 bases, leaving 17 bases between the germline ends. Germline CDR1 DFQATT, CDR2 SNEGSKA (reference sequence). Here the CDR3 DNA reads TGCAGTGCTAGAGATCCGTCAGGGCGGGACGCTGAAGCTTTCTTT. Translated: CSARDPSGRDAEAFF.

V and J are TRBV9 and TRBJ2-6; 9 nucleotides match TRBD2. The V segment lost 3 bases and the J segment 2 bases; nucleotides outside the gene matches: 9. CDR1 SGDLS and CDR2 YYNGEE come from the germline V gene. This CDR3 contains 18 residues. CDR3 in DNA: TGTGCCAGCAGCGCAAAGGCGGGAGGGTATCCTGGGGCCAACGTCCTGACTTTC. Translation gives CASSAKAGGYPGANVLTF.

The CDR3 bases are TGTGCCACCAGCAGAGATCGGGGGATTGAAAAACTGTTTTTT. Its protein product is CATSRDRGIEKLFF. J is TRBJ1-4 and V is TRBV15; TRBD1 might be the D (5 bases). V was shortened by 0 bases and J by 7 bases, with 9 bases between the two germline ends. The germline V gene encodes CDR1 LNHNV and CDR2 YYDKDF (reference sequence). The CDR3 covers 14 residues.

As to this clonotype: Since the CDR3 does not end with the conserved phenylalanine or tryptophan, this likely comes from a read error. The rearrangement links TRBV7-2 to TRBJ1-2; 7 bases are a match to TRBD1. In germline, CDR1 is SGHTA, CDR2 FQGNSA. The CDR3 is made up of 17 amino acids. CDR3 protein: CASSQDSHDRAEDGYTI. The CDR3 nucleotides read TGCGCCAGCAGCCAAGATTCCCATGACAGGGCGGAAGATGGCTACACCATC.

The chain joins TRBV7-9 to TRBJ2-7; tentatively, D is TRBD2 (6 bases). The CDR3 totals 14 residues. Germline V lookup: CDR1 SEHNR, CDR2 FQNEAQ (reference sequence). The V gene lost 5 bases and the J gene lost 0 bases, with 11 bases spanning the gap. CDR3 nucleotide sequence: TGTGCCAGCAGCCGTCCGGGACTCTCCTACGAGCAGTACTTC. Protein: CASSRPGLSYEQYF.

This clonotype was seen at least ten times. This chain joins TRBV19 and TRBJ2-5; no reliable D call. Deletions cut 3 bases from V and 1 base from J, with 6 bases between. This CDR3 region has 13 residues. CDR1 and CDR2 from the germline V gene are LNHDA and SQIVND (reference sequence). CDR3 protein: CASSIAVQETQYF. CDR3 DNA sequence: TGTGCCAGTAGTATTGCGGTCCAAGAGACCCAGTACTTC.

This clonotype was detected a few times. The J gene is TRBJ1-6, the V gene TRBV19; D is possibly TRBD1 (6 bases). Per the germline V gene, CDR1 is LNHDA and CDR2 is SQIVND (reference sequence). V was cut by 7 bases and J by 9 bases, with 16 bases left in between. The CDR3 is made up of 14 amino acids. The CDR3 protein is CASKFDRMVSPLHF. CDR3 coding DNA: TGTGCCAGTAAATTCGACAGGATGGTTTCACCCCTCCACTTT. The full variable domain, rest sourced from reference TRBV19 and TRBJ1-6, is DGGITQSPKYLFRKEGQNVTLSCEQNLNHDAMYWYRQDPGQGLRLIYYSQIVNDFQKGDIAEGYSVSREKKESFPLTVTSAQKNPTAFYLCASKFDRMVSPLHFGNGTRLTVT.

About this clonotype itself: Relative to the germline gene, one junction end is altered; a read error may explain this. V is TRBV5-1 and J is TRBJ1-5; 7 bases align to TRBD1. CDR1 and CDR2 (germline): SGHRS, YFSETQ. This CDR3 comprises 16 residues. The CDR3 DNA follows: TGTGCCAGCTCACCGACAGGGCAAGGGGGTAATCAGCCCCAGCATTTT. Encoded protein: CASSPTGQGGNQPQHF.

This clonotype occurred many times. The chain employs TRBV15 and TRBJ1-4; 10 bases are a match to TRBD1. CDR1 and CDR2 from the germline V gene are LNHNV and YYDKDF (reference sequence). The CDR3 runs 17 residues. Trimming took 4 bases from V and 8 from J; bases not matched to a gene: 13. The DNA for the CDR3 is TGTGCCACCAGCATACCGGGACAGGGGCTTGGGGAGGAAAAACTGTTTTTT. Protein sequence: CATSIPGQGLGEEKLFF.

The V and J genes are TRBV12-3 or TRBV12-4 and TRBJ1-2; 10 bases fit TRBD1. The CDR3 is made up of 16 amino acids. V shed 5 bases and J 4 bases; nucleotides not matched to a gene: 10. DNA of the CDR3: TGTGCCAGCAGTCCCTCGGACAGGGGGGGAGGCTATGGCTACACCTTC. This sequence encodes CASSPSDRGGGYGYTF.

As regards this clonotype: A much larger clone differs by one base, so this may be a read error. This rearrangement joins TRBV20-1 to TRBJ2-7; 7 bases agree with TRBD2. The germline gives CDR1 DFQATT, CDR2 SNEGSKA (reference sequence). The CDR3 consists of 14 residues. In DNA, the CDR3 is TGCGGTGCTAGACCGGGACTACGAAGTTACGAGCAGTACTTC. This encodes CGARPGLRSYEQYF.

The CDR3 loop is CASSYATQQYYEQYF. In DNA, the CDR3 is TGTGCCAGCAGTTACGCGACCCAACAGTACTACGAGCAGTACTTC. This chain links TRBV6-5 with TRBJ2-7; D ambiguous. V was pared by 2 bases and J by 3 bases, with 14 bases between. The CDR3 contains 15 residues. Germline CDR1 MNHEY, CDR2 SVGAGI.

The chain has TRBV15 and TRBJ1-6, with TRBD1 matching 7 bases. CDR3 size: 17 residues. With 3 bases clipped from V and 9 bases from J, the junction kept 14 bases outside the gene matches. Germline CDR1 reads LNHNV; CDR2 reads YYDKDF (reference sequence). The CDR3 reads CATSSERGTAGLSPLHF. As DNA, the CDR3 is TGTGCCACCAGCAGCGAGAGGGGGACAGCAGGGCTTTCACCCCTCCACTTT. Looking up the rest from reference TRBV15 and TRBJ1-6 gives the full variable domain: DAMVIQNPRYQVTQFGKPVTLSCSQTLNHNVMYWYQQKSSQAPKLLFHYYDKDFNNEADTPDNFQSRRPNTSFCFLDIRSPGLGDTAMYLCATSSERGTAGLSPLHFGNGTRLTVT.